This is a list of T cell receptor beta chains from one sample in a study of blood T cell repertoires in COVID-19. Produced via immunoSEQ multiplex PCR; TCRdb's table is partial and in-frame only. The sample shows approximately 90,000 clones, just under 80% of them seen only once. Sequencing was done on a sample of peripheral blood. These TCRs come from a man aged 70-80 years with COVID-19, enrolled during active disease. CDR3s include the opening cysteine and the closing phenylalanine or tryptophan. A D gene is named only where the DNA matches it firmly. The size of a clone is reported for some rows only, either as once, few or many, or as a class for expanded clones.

cdr3_nt: TGTGCCAGCAGTCCGGACTGGCAAGAGACCCAGTACTTC
cdr3_aa: CASSPDWQETQYF
j_call: TRBJ2-5
cdr3_length: 13
v_call: TRBV28
clone_size: .
d_call: .

cdr3_nt: TGTGCCAGCATGTTCTCGGCGGGGACCTTCCTTTCACCCCTCCACTTT
cdr3_aa: CASMFSAGTFLSPLHF
j_call: TRBJ1-6
cdr3_length: 16
v_call: TRBV7-2
clone_size: .
d_call: .

cdr3_nt: TGTGCCAGCAGTTTCGGGGGTTCCTACGAGCAGTACTTC
cdr3_aa: CASSFGGSYEQYF
j_call: TRBJ2-7
cdr3_length: 13
v_call: TRBV28
clone_size: .
d_call: .

cdr3_nt: TGTGCCAGTACTCAAAGGGGGACAGGGGTCACCGGGGAGCTGTTTTTT
cdr3_aa: CASTQRGTGVTGELFF
j_call: TRBJ2-2
cdr3_length: 16
v_call: TRBV19
clone_size: .
d_call: TRBD1

cdr3_nt: TGTGCCAGCAACAGGGGTTTAGCAGATACGCAGTATTTT
cdr3_aa: CASNRGLADTQYF
j_call: TRBJ2-3
cdr3_length: 13
v_call: TRBV6-5
clone_size: .
d_call: TRBD1

cdr3_nt: TGTGCCTGGAGTGTGGGGACAGGAAATCAGCCCCAGCATTTT
cdr3_aa: CAWSVGTGNQPQHF
j_call: TRBJ1-5
cdr3_length: 14
v_call: TRBV30
clone_size: .
d_call: TRBD1

cdr3_nt: TGTGCCAGCAGTCTCCCGACGGGAGGCAGCAGAAGATATGGCTACACCTTC
cdr3_aa: CASSLPTGGSRRYGYTF
j_call: TRBJ1-2
cdr3_length: 17
v_call: TRBV28
clone_size: .
d_call: .

cdr3_nt: TGTGCCAGTAGCTCCCCCTTCGGGACATTTGGGCAGTTCTTC
cdr3_aa: CASSSPFGTFGQFF
j_call: TRBJ2-1
cdr3_length: 14
v_call: TRBV19
clone_size: .
d_call: .

cdr3_nt: TGCGCCAGCAGCCAACCAGCTGGGGGGTCCTACAATGAGCAGTTCTTC
cdr3_aa: CASSQPAGGSYNEQFF
j_call: TRBJ2-1
cdr3_length: 16
v_call: TRBV4-1
clone_size: once
d_call: .

cdr3_nt: TGTGCCAGCTCACCAGCAGGACAGGGGAACTATGGCTACACCTTC
cdr3_aa: CASSPAGQGNYGYTF
j_call: TRBJ1-2
cdr3_length: 15
v_call: TRBV18
clone_size: .
d_call: TRBD1

cdr3_nt: TGTGCCAGCAGCTTAGGGTCAGGTTACGAGCAGTACTTC
cdr3_aa: CASSLGSGYEQYF
j_call: TRBJ2-7
cdr3_length: 13
v_call: TRBV11-2
clone_size: .
d_call: .

cdr3_nt: TGTGCCAGCAGCAACGGACAGGGACGGCACACTGAAGCTTTCTTT
cdr3_aa: CASSNGQGRHTEAFF
j_call: TRBJ1-1
cdr3_length: 15
v_call: TRBV7-8
clone_size: .
d_call: TRBD1

cdr3_nt: TGTGCCAGCGCCATCCGACTAGCCGGTTCCCCAGATACGCAGTATTTT
cdr3_aa: CASAIRLAGSPDTQYF
j_call: TRBJ2-3
cdr3_length: 16
v_call: TRBV5-4
clone_size: .
d_call: TRBD2

cdr3_nt: TGCGCCAGCAGCCGGGACAGGGGAAATCAGCCCCAGCATTTT
cdr3_aa: CASSRDRGNQPQHF
j_call: TRBJ1-5
cdr3_length: 14
v_call: TRBV4-3
clone_size: .
d_call: TRBD1

cdr3_nt: TGTGCCAGCAGTTACCTCCCCCGACAGCCCAATCAGCCCCAGCATTTT
cdr3_aa: CASSYLPRQPNQPQHF
j_call: TRBJ1-5
cdr3_length: 16
v_call: TRBV28
clone_size: .
d_call: .

cdr3_nt: TGTGCCAGCCGCCGCCAGGGGCGGAGTGAAAAACTGTTTTTT
cdr3_aa: CASRRQGRSEKLFF
j_call: TRBJ1-4
cdr3_length: 14
v_call: TRBV28
clone_size: .
d_call: .

cdr3_nt: TGTGCCATCAGTGAATATCTCCAGGGGGCAGGCACCGGGGAGCTGTTTTTT
cdr3_aa: CAISEYLQGAGTGELFF
j_call: TRBJ2-2
cdr3_length: 17
v_call: TRBV10-3
clone_size: .
d_call: TRBD1

cdr3_nt: TGCGCCAGCAGCCTCGAAACCGGGACAGGGAAATCAGCTTTCTTT
cdr3_aa: CASSLETGTGKSAFF
j_call: TRBJ1-1
cdr3_length: 15
v_call: TRBV5-1
clone_size: .
d_call: TRBD1

cdr3_nt: TGCGCCAGCAGCTTGACTAGCACCACCGGGGAGCTGTTTTTT
cdr3_aa: CASSLTSTTGELFF
j_call: TRBJ2-2
cdr3_length: 14
v_call: TRBV5-1
clone_size: .
d_call: .

cdr3_nt: TGTGCCAGCAGCCCAGAGGCCCCCAGCTATGGCTACACCTTC
cdr3_aa: CASSPEAPSYGYTF
j_call: TRBJ1-2
cdr3_length: 14
v_call: TRBV6-5
clone_size: .
d_call: .

cdr3_nt: TGTGCCAGCAGTTACGCTTCTAGCGGACTCTACAATGAGCAGTTCTTC
cdr3_aa: CASSYASSGLYNEQFF
j_call: TRBJ2-1
cdr3_length: 16
v_call: TRBV6-5
clone_size: few
d_call: TRBD2

cdr3_nt: TGCAGCGGGGGGAGACTAGACAATGAGCAGTTCTTC
cdr3_aa: CSGGRLDNEQFF
j_call: TRBJ2-1
cdr3_length: 12
v_call: TRBV29-1
clone_size: .
d_call: .

cdr3_nt: TGTGCCAGCAGCCAAGTCCAGGGTGTAGGGGAGCTGTTTTTT
cdr3_aa: CASSQVQGVGELFF
j_call: TRBJ2-2
cdr3_length: 14
v_call: TRBV4-2
clone_size: .
d_call: .

cdr3_nt: TGTGCCAGCAGGGAACAGGGGGGAGAAAAACTGTTTTTT
cdr3_aa: CASREQGGEKLFF
j_call: TRBJ1-4
cdr3_length: 13
v_call: TRBV2
clone_size: once
d_call: TRBD1

cdr3_nt: TGTGCCAGCAGTTTAACCAGGGCCACTGAAGCTTTCTTT
cdr3_aa: CASSLTRATEAFF
j_call: TRBJ1-1
cdr3_length: 13
v_call: TRBV12-3/TRBV12-4
clone_size: .
d_call: .

cdr3_nt: TGTGCCAGCAGTTTGACGGGAGGCCTCTCCTACGAGCAGTACTTC
cdr3_aa: CASSLTGGLSYEQYF
j_call: TRBJ2-7
cdr3_length: 15
v_call: TRBV27
clone_size: .
d_call: TRBD2

cdr3_nt: TGTGCCAGTAGTGCATACAGCTCTGGAAACACCATATATTTT
cdr3_aa: CASSAYSSGNTIYF
j_call: TRBJ1-3
cdr3_length: 14
v_call: TRBV19
clone_size: .
d_call: .

cdr3_nt: TGTGCCAGCAGCTCGGGACAGCGGGAGACCCAGTACTTC
cdr3_aa: CASSSGQRETQYF
j_call: TRBJ2-5
cdr3_length: 13
v_call: TRBV12-3/TRBV12-4
clone_size: .
d_call: TRBD1

cdr3_nt: TGTGCCACCAGACTGACCGGGACAGGGGGTAATGAAAAACTGTTTTTT
cdr3_aa: CATRLTGTGGNEKLFF
j_call: TRBJ1-4
cdr3_length: 16
v_call: TRBV15
clone_size: .
d_call: TRBD1

cdr3_nt: TGCGCCAGCAGCTTGAGGACAGAGTACAATGAGCAGTTCTTC
cdr3_aa: CASSLRTEYNEQFF
j_call: TRBJ2-1
cdr3_length: 14
v_call: TRBV5-1
clone_size: .
d_call: .

cdr3_nt: TGTGCCGGCGCCGTCGGCGGCAGCTCCTACGAGCAGTACTTC
cdr3_aa: CAGAVGGSSYEQYF
j_call: TRBJ2-7
cdr3_length: 14
v_call: TRBV30
clone_size: once
d_call: .

cdr3_nt: TGCAGCGTTGTTGCGTTCAGGGGGGCTCAAGACTACAATGAGCAGTTCTTC
cdr3_aa: CSVVAFRGAQDYNEQFF
j_call: TRBJ2-1
cdr3_length: 17
v_call: TRBV29-1
clone_size: .
d_call: .

cdr3_nt: TGTGCCAGTAGTATAGCAGGACAAAGGAACACTGAAGCTTTCTTT
cdr3_aa: CASSIAGQRNTEAFF
j_call: TRBJ1-1
cdr3_length: 15
v_call: TRBV19
clone_size: .
d_call: .

cdr3_nt: TGTGCCAGCAGCTTAGTATCGGGGGTCGGGCAGCCCCAGCATTTT
cdr3_aa: CASSLVSGVGQPQHF
j_call: TRBJ1-5
cdr3_length: 15
v_call: TRBV7-8
clone_size: .
d_call: .

cdr3_nt: TGTGCCAGCACGGGACAGACAGGGTCGGCCTACGAGCAGTACTTC
cdr3_aa: CASTGQTGSAYEQYF
j_call: TRBJ2-7
cdr3_length: 15
v_call: TRBV6-5
clone_size: .
d_call: TRBD1

cdr3_nt: TGTGCCAGCACCCAGAGGCTGACAGATACGCAGTATTTT
cdr3_aa: CASTQRLTDTQYF
j_call: TRBJ2-3
cdr3_length: 13
v_call: TRBV6-5
clone_size: many
d_call: .

cdr3_nt: TGTGCCATCAGGGCTAGCGGGAGTTCTGGGGCCAACGTCCTGACTTTC
cdr3_aa: CAIRASGSSGANVLTF
j_call: TRBJ2-6
cdr3_length: 16
v_call: TRBV10-3
clone_size: .
d_call: TRBD2

cdr3_nt: TGCAGCGTTGGTCGGTTGAACACTGAAGCTTTCTTT
cdr3_aa: CSVGRLNTEAFF
j_call: TRBJ1-1
cdr3_length: 12
v_call: TRBV29-1
clone_size: .
d_call: .

cdr3_nt: TGTGCCAGTAGTATAGATCTCGAGACTATGAGGGAGACCCAGTACTTC
cdr3_aa: CASSIDLETMRETQYF
j_call: TRBJ2-5
cdr3_length: 16
v_call: TRBV19
clone_size: .
d_call: .

cdr3_nt: TGTGCCAGCAGCTTAGGTAGCGGGAGGCCTGATGAGCAGTTCTTC
cdr3_aa: CASSLGSGRPDEQFF
j_call: TRBJ2-1
cdr3_length: 15
v_call: TRBV7-2
clone_size: .
d_call: TRBD2

cdr3_nt: TGTGCCAGCAGTGTAGAGCGGCTCTACAATGAGCAGTTCTTC
cdr3_aa: CASSVERLYNEQFF
j_call: TRBJ2-1
cdr3_length: 14
v_call: TRBV2
clone_size: .
d_call: .

cdr3_nt: TGTGCCAGTACCGCTACAGGGGCTAGCAATCAGCCCCAGCATTTT
cdr3_aa: CASTATGASNQPQHF
j_call: TRBJ1-5
cdr3_length: 15
v_call: TRBV19
clone_size: .
d_call: TRBD1

cdr3_nt: TGTGCCAGCAGCTTAGCCAGGGGGACTAATGAAAAACTGTTTTTT
cdr3_aa: CASSLARGTNEKLFF
j_call: TRBJ1-4
cdr3_length: 15
v_call: TRBV7-2
clone_size: .
d_call: TRBD1

cdr3_nt: TGTGCCTGGAGTGCTCAAGACGGGAAGCCCCAGCATTTT
cdr3_aa: CAWSAQDGKPQHF
j_call: TRBJ1-5
cdr3_length: 13
v_call: TRBV30
clone_size: .
d_call: .

cdr3_nt: TGTGCCAGCAGGACAGGGGGTAGCCGAAATAGTTACGAGCAGTACTTC
cdr3_aa: CASRTGGSRNSYEQYF
j_call: TRBJ2-7
cdr3_length: 16
v_call: TRBV6-6
clone_size: .
d_call: TRBD1

cdr3_nt: TGTGCCAGCAGTTACCGGGGACAGGGTATAGATGGCTACACCTTC
cdr3_aa: CASSYRGQGIDGYTF
j_call: TRBJ1-2
cdr3_length: 15
v_call: TRBV6-2/TRBV6-3
clone_size: many
d_call: TRBD1

cdr3_nt: TGTGCCAGCAGCTTCGGTCAGGGAACGGCCGAGCAGTACTTC
cdr3_aa: CASSFGQGTAEQYF
j_call: TRBJ2-7
cdr3_length: 14
v_call: TRBV7-8
clone_size: .
d_call: .

cdr3_nt: TGTGCCAGCAGCTCGGGACTAGCGGCCTGGGATGAGCAGTTCTTC
cdr3_aa: CASSSGLAAWDEQFF
j_call: TRBJ2-1
cdr3_length: 15
v_call: TRBV7-2
clone_size: .
d_call: TRBD2

cdr3_nt: TGTGCCAGCAGCTTGGCCGTAGCGGATACATACGAGCAGTACTTC
cdr3_aa: CASSLAVADTYEQYF
j_call: TRBJ2-7
cdr3_length: 15
v_call: TRBV5-5
clone_size: few
d_call: .

cdr3_nt: TGTGCCAGCAGTTCACCGACTAGCGGGTTTTCCTACGAGCAGTACTTC
cdr3_aa: CASSSPTSGFSYEQYF
j_call: TRBJ2-7
cdr3_length: 16
v_call: TRBV6-7
clone_size: .
d_call: TRBD2

cdr3_nt: TGTGCCAGCTCACCACCTACCGGGGGGGTTAGCAATCAGCCCCAGCATTTT
cdr3_aa: CASSPPTGGVSNQPQHF
j_call: TRBJ1-5
cdr3_length: 17
v_call: TRBV18
clone_size: .
d_call: .